The 26 T cell receptor beta chains in this list originate from one sample, sequenced in a study of CD8 T cells in ankylosing spondylitis. TCRdb reprocessed the 5' RACE reads with MiXCR, giving one entry per CDR3 protein. The repertoire holds hundreds of thousands of distinct CDR3 sequences, with under 30% as singletons. Sequenced: blood, either unsorted or a sorted T cell fraction (not recorded which). Every receptor here comes from a male donor with ankylosing spondylitis or in good health (not recorded which).

This clonotype was recorded at least ten times. The genes are TRBV7-2 and TRBJ2-5; D uncertain. The ends were cut back, 2 bases at V and 5 bases at J, with 12 bases in the middle. The CDR3 sequence is 14 residues long. Germline-derived CDR1 and CDR2 are SGHTA and FQGNSA. The DNA for the CDR3 is TGTGCCAGCAGCTTACGGATGGCGACCGAGACCCAGTACTTC. Its protein is CASSLRMATETQYF.

The CDR3: CASRTGSMNTEAFF. The CDR3, as DNA: TGCGCCAGCAGGACCGGGAGCATGAACACTGAAGCTTTCTTT. The V call is TRBV5-1, the J call TRBJ1-1, with no clear D. The CDR3 spans 14 residues. V was shortened by 5 bases and J by 0 bases, with 11 bases between the two germline ends. Germline lookup yields CDR1 SGHRS and CDR2 YFSETQ.

In its sample, this clonotype was seen a few times. The CDR3 here is CSVWGSQETQYF. Here the CDR3 DNA reads TGCAGCGTTTGGGGCAGCCAAGAGACCCAGTACTTC. The genes are TRBV29-1 and TRBJ2-5; a possible D gene is TRBD1 (5 bases). From germline, CDR1 is SQVTM and CDR2 ANQGSEA. The CDR3 has 12 amino acids. V lost 5 bases to trimming and J lost 1 base, with 8 bases between them.

The chain is built from TRBV15 and TRBJ2-1, with 15 bases aligning to TRBD2. This CDR3 contains 16 residues. CDR1 LNHNV and CDR2 YYDKDF come from the germline V gene (reference sequence). V was pared by 3 bases and J by 7 bases, with 4 bases of the junction left unmatched. For the CDR3, the DNA is TGTGCCACCAGCAGGGGACTAGCGGGAGGAGTGAATGAGCAGTTCTTC. It translates to CATSRGLAGGVNEQFF. The entire variable domain, with the rest obtained from reference TRBV15 and TRBJ2-1, is as follows: DAMVIQNPRYQVTQFGKPVTLSCSQTLNHNVMYWYQQKSSQAPKLLFHYYDKDFNNEADTPDNFQSRRPNTSFCFLDIRSPGLGDTAMYLCATSRGLAGGVNEQFFGPGTRLTVL.

The chain uses TRBV13 and TRBJ2-7; no clear D. The CDR3 is 12 amino acids. Germline V gene sequence: CDR1 PRHDT, CDR2 FYEKMQ (reference sequence). Trimming took 5 bases from V and 6 from J, leaving 11 bases between them. The DNA of the CDR3 is TGTGCCAGCAGCCTCGATTCGGGCGAGCAGTACTTC. It translates to CASSLDSGEQYF.

This chain links TRBV20-1 with TRBJ2-3, with a tentative D call TRBD1 (8 bases). Trimming removed 2 bases from V and 2 bases from J, with 17 bases in between. Germline values: CDR1 DFQATT, CDR2 SNEGSKA (reference sequence). The CDR3 covers 16 residues. The CDR3 protein is CSARKTGGLPTDTQYF. The CDR3 DNA reads TGCAGTGCTAGAAAAACAGGGGGACTACCCACAGATACGCAGTATTTT.

This clonotype showed up many times. An end of the junction differs from the germline gene, which may be a read error. The chain uses TRBV15 and TRBJ2-2; D ambiguous. Germline assignment: CDR1 LNHNV and CDR2 YYDKDF (reference sequence). This CDR3 is 14 amino acids long. The CDR3 protein is CATSRVGNAGELFF. DNA of the CDR3: TGTGCCACCAGCAGAGTAGGGAACGCCGGGGAGCTGTTTTTT.

This sequence joins TRBV5-1 and TRBJ1-2; tentatively, D is TRBD1 (5 bases). The ends were cut back, 4 bases at V and 7 bases at J, with 14 bases in the middle. This CDR3 comprises 13 residues. Germline CDR1 reads SGHRS; CDR2 reads YFSETQ. CDR3 sequence (DNA): TGCGCCAGCAGCCCAGACAGTGGTCGTGGCTACACCTTC. As protein: CASSPDSGRGYTF. Full variable domain (remainder filled in from reference TRBV5-1 and TRBJ1-2): KAGVTQTPRYLIKTRGQQVTLSCSPISGHRSVSWYQQTPGQGLQFLFEYFSETQRNKGNFPGRFSGRQFSNSRSEMNVSTLELGDSALYLCASSPDSGRGYTFGSGTRLTVV.

The chain couples TRBV20-1 to TRBJ2-7; either TRBD1 or TRBD2 may supply D (6 bases each). CDR1 and CDR2 (germline): DFQATT, SNEGSKA (reference sequence). The CDR3 has 15 amino acids. Trimming took off 0 bases at V and 7 bases at J, with 19 bases between the two ends. CDR3 region: CSARDSGTLGGEQYF. The CDR3 DNA is TGCAGTGCTAGAGATTCCGGGACTCTAGGGGGGGAGCAGTACTTC.

V gene TRBV20-1 combines with J gene TRBJ2-5; the D is unclear. The V gene lost 6 bases and the J gene lost 1 base, with 12 bases spanning the gap. The germline CDR1 and CDR2 sequences are DFQATT and SNEGSKA (reference sequence). This CDR3 is built from 13 residues. CDR3 nucleotide sequence: TGCAGTGCGGACCGGACCATCCAAGAGACCCAGTACTTC. This encodes CSADRTIQETQYF.

This clonotype was counted ten times or more. The chain carries TRBV20-1 and TRBJ2-2; 7 bases fit TRBD1. This CDR3 is built from 15 residues. V shed 1 base, J shed 4 bases, and the junction held 6 bases outside the gene matches. CDR1 and CDR2 from the germline V gene are DFQATT and SNEGSKA (reference sequence). The CDR3 bases are TGCAGTGCTAGAGTAGGGGGCCTAAGCACCGGGGAGCTGTTTTTT. Translating it yields CSARVGGLSTGELFF.

The sample holds many counts of this clonotype. The chain has TRBV11-2 and TRBJ2-1; TRBD2 matches 9 bases. V shed 1 base and J 10 bases; nucleotides not matched to a gene: 5. Germline lookup yields CDR1 SGHAT and CDR2 FQNNGV. This CDR3 region has 14 residues. The CDR3 loop is CASSLAAGGLEQFF. DNA for the CDR3: TGTGCCAGCAGCTTAGCGGCGGGAGGGTTAGAGCAGTTCTTC.

Of note for this clonotype: A much more abundant neighbour one base away suggests this may be a read error. Because it lacks the conserved phenylalanine or tryptophan at the end, this CDR3 is likely a read error. The rearrangement uses TRBV6-5 and TRBJ2-1; 7 positions match TRBD1. This CDR3 has 15 amino acids. The germline V gene has CDR1 MNHEY and CDR2 SVGAGI. Unmatched junction bases numbered 6, after V lost 5 bases and J lost 2 bases. The CDR3 sequence is CASSTDRDPYNEQFL. The CDR3 DNA reads TGTGCCAGCAGTACTGACAGGGACCCCTACAATGAGCAGTTCCTC.

This clonotype was seen a handful of times. The genes are TRBV5-1 and TRBJ2-2; tentatively, D is TRBD2 (6 bases). Germline loops: CDR1 SGHRS, CDR2 YFSETQ. V was trimmed by 0 bases and J by 6 bases, leaving 15 bases between them. This CDR3 is built from 16 residues. CDR3 protein: CASSLAGGIKSGELFF. The CDR3 DNA reads TGCGCCAGCAGCTTGGCTGGCGGGATAAAGTCCGGGGAGCTGTTTTTT.

This chain connects TRBV24-1 to TRBJ2-3; tentative D call: TRBD2 (7 bases). Germline CDR1 reads KGHDR; CDR2 reads SFDVKD. The CDR3 is 16 amino acids. V lost 3 bases, J lost 4 bases, and 16 bases lay in between. CDR3 coding DNA: TGTGCCACCAGTGATCCCGGCAGGGGAGGGTCAGATACGCAGTATTTT. This gives the protein CATSDPGRGGSDTQYF.

This clonotype was observed a handful of times. The chain links TRBV20-1 to TRBJ2-5, with 14 nucleotides matching TRBD2. Unmatched junction bases numbered 4, after V lost 3 bases and J lost 10 bases. CDR3 size: 13 residues. Germline V CDR1 and CDR2: DFQATT, SNEGSKA (reference sequence). In nucleotides, the CDR3 is TGCAGTGCTAGGACGGGACTAGCGGGAGACCAGTACTTC. This translates into CSARTGLAGDQYF.

This clonotype was detected only a few times. The CDR3 loop is CASSPPGQGVREQYF. CDR3 nucleotide sequence: TGTGCCAGCAGTCCTCCCGGACAGGGGGTTCGCGAGCAGTACTTC. This chain joins TRBV12-3 or TRBV12-4 and TRBJ2-7; 10 nucleotides match TRBD1. This CDR3 region has 15 residues. J gave up 6 bases and V 5 bases, and 10 bases lay outside the gene matches.

This clonotype turned up a few times. The CDR3 DNA reads TGCAGTGCTAGAGGGCCGAACTATGGCTACACCTTC. This gives the protein CSARGPNYGYTF. The chain is built from TRBV20-1 and TRBJ1-2, with D unresolved. Germline CDR1 reads DFQATT; CDR2 reads SNEGSKA (reference sequence). This CDR3 comprises 12 residues. V dropped 1 base and J dropped 2 bases, with 5 bases sitting between them.

This chain uses TRBV20-1 with TRBJ2-5, with D possibly TRBD2 on 5 matching bases. Trimming left V 6 bases short and J 5 bases short, with 13 bases between. This CDR3 is built from 12 residues. Germline V gene sequence: CDR1 DFQATT, CDR2 SNEGSKA (reference sequence). CDR3 sequence: CSAKPGEETQYF. The CDR3 bases are TGCAGTGCGAAGCCCGGGGAGGAGACCCAGTACTTC.

The gene calls are TRBV5-6 and TRBJ1-1; no clear D gene. The CDR3 contains 16 residues. Germline V gene data show CDR1 as SGHDT and CDR2 as YYEEEE. V was pared by 1 base and J by 4 bases, with 17 bases between. CDR3 in amino acids: CASSLFWESLGTEAFF. The CDR3 DNA reads as TGTGCCAGCAGCTTGTTCTGGGAGTCCTTGGGCACTGAAGCTTTCTTT.

This clonotype was counted only a few times. The chain links TRBV5-6 to TRBJ1-2; possible D gene TRBD1, 6 bases. The V gene's germline CDR1 is SGHDT and CDR2 YYEEEE. V was trimmed by 4 bases and J by 2 bases, leaving 12 bases between them. The CDR3 sequence is 14 residues long. The CDR3 region has the DNA TGTGCCAGCAGCCCATGGACAGCCAACTATGGCTACACCTTC. Its translation is CASSPWTANYGYTF.

This clonotype was found many times. The chain carries TRBV20-1 and TRBJ2-7, with TRBD2 matching over 10 bases. The CDR3 sequence is 14 residues long. Trimming removed 4 bases from V and 0 bases from J; junction bases left unmatched: 3. Germline V lookup: CDR1 DFQATT, CDR2 SNEGSKA (reference sequence). CDR3 DNA sequence: TGCAGTGCTACACTAGCGGGGTCCTCCTACGAGCAGTACTTC. This gives the protein CSATLAGSSYEQYF.

The chain links TRBV12-3 or TRBV12-4 to TRBJ2-5; 9 bases are a match to TRBD2. CDR3 size: 15 residues. The V gene end was trimmed by 7 bases and the J gene end by 3 bases; junction bases not matched to a gene: 9. The DNA for the CDR3 is TGTGCCAGCATCTTCTCGGTAGCGGGAGAAGAGACCCAGTACTTC. This encodes CASIFSVAGEETQYF.

In this sample, this clonotype turned up many times. The chain recombines TRBV29-1 with TRBJ2-1, with D hard to call. Trimming took 4 bases from V and 7 from J, leaving 11 bases between them. CDR3 length: 12 residues. CDR1 SQVTM and CDR2 ANQGSEA come from the germline V gene. The CDR3 region has the DNA TGCAGCGTTGGGGCCGGTGGGAATGAGCAGTTCTTC. It codes for CSVGAGGNEQFF.

V is TRBV4-2 and J is TRBJ1-1; no clear D. CDR3 length: 15 amino acids. V was pared by 1 base and J by 0 bases, with 9 bases between. CDR1 and CDR2 (germline): LGHNA, YNFKEQ. The CDR3 DNA reads as TGTGCCAGCAGCCAAGGTTTCGGAGTGAACACTGAAGCTTTCTTT. As protein: CASSQGFGVNTEAFF.

This clonotype was counted only a few times. This chain's CDR3 is CSARLTGRETQYF. CDR3 bases: TGCAGTGCTAGACTTACAGGGAGAGAGACCCAGTACTTC. The rearrangement uses TRBV20-1 and TRBJ2-5, with TRBD1 as a possible D gene (6 bases). Germline lookup yields CDR1 DFQATT and CDR2 SNEGSKA (reference sequence). V was trimmed by 2 bases and J by 4 bases, leaving 11 bases between them. The CDR3 is 13 residues long.